The source of this TCR beta chain is a study of blood T cell repertoires in COVID-19. The overall study: In each case, the material was cDNA or gDNA derived from T cells, B-cell-depleted T cells, or PBMCs.

The V segment lost 2 bases and the J segment 5 bases; nucleotides outside the gene matches: 5. Germline-derived CDR1 and CDR2 are SGHTA and FQGNSA. There are 15 residues in the CDR3. Per the original data handling: Estimates of nucleated cell counts were drawn from the amplification of reference gene primers. Sequencing was performed with immunoSEQ multiplex PCR; in TCRdb, only in-frame clones are kept and a portion is missing. The V and J calls and clone size come from that table; D and trimming were worked out from the DNA. The sample comprises about 180,000 clones, about four fifths of which are singletons, and approximately 9.1% rests with the top ten.

The receptor was derived from a woman in her sixties or seventies with acute or convalescent COVID-19. The V gene is TRBV7-2, the J gene TRBJ2-5; 10 nucleotides match TRBD2. The sequencing sample was made of peripheral blood. In DNA form, the CDR3 reads TGTGCCAGCAGCTTACTACTAGCGGGATCTGAGACCCAGTACTTC. Translation gives CASSLLLAGSETQYF.